This T cell receptor beta chain was obtained from a study of Tregs in tolerant kidney transplant recipients. An overnight rest at 37°C with roughly 200 IU/ml IL-2 preceded regulatory T cell sorting from thawed PBMCs. Profiling relied on immunoSEQ multiplex PCR, and the TCRdb table lists in-frame clones only, not all of them. The repertoire consists of approximately 75,000 clones, with approximately 90% occurring once and the leading ten covering about 0.36%. The CDR3 runs to 16 residues. In germline, CDR1 is MNHNS, CDR2 SASEGT. The V and J ends lost 2 bases and 2 bases, in that order; junction bases with no gene match: 4. Points on this clone: What it binds is not known.

Study-wide points: Few patients were studied, so findings need validation in larger groups. The most relevant donor-specific Treg TCRbeta repertoire apparently came from expansion with activated donor B cells.

This specimen consisted of Tregs from blood, obtained before the transplant. The origin of this receptor is a human donor who received a combined kidney and bone marrow transplant. The chain uses TRBV6-1 and TRBJ1-3; 9 nucleotides agree with TRBD1. CDR3 nucleotide sequence: TGTGCCAGCAGTGAACAGACAGGGGGGCCTGGAAACACCATATATTTT. It translates to CASSEQTGGPGNTIYF.